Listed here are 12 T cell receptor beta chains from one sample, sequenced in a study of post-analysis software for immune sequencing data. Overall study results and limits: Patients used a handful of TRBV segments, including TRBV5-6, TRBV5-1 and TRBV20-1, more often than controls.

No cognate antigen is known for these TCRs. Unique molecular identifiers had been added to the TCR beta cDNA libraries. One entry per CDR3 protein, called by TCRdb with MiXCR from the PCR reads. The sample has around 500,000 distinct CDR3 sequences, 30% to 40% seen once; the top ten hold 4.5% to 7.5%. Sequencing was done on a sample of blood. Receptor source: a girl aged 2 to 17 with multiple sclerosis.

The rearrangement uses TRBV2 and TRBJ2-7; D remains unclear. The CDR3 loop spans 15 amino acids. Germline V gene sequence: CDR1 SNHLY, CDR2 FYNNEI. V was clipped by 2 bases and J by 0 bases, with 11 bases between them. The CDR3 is CASSERLLSSYEQYF. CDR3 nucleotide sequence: TGTGCCAGCAGTGAAAGGCTCCTTAGCTCCTACGAGCAGTACTTC. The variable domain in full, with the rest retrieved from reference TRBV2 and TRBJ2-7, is EPEVTQTPSHQVTQMGQEVILRCVPISNHLYFYWYRQILGQKVEFLVSFYNNEISEKSEIFDDQFSVERPDGSNFTLKIRSTKLEDSAMYFCASSERLLSSYEQYFGPGTRLTVT.

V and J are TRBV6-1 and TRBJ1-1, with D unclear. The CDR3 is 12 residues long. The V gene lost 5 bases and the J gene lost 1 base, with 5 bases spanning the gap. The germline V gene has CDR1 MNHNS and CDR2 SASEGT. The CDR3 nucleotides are TGTGCCAGCAGTCGACAGAACACTGAAGCTTTCTTT. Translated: CASSRQNTEAFF.

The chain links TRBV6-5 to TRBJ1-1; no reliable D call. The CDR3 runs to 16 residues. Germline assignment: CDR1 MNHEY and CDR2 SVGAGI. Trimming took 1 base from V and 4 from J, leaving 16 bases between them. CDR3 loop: CASSYFTPESSTEAFF. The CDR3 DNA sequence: TGTGCCAGCAGTTACTTTACTCCTGAGTCTTCCACTGAAGCTTTCTTT.

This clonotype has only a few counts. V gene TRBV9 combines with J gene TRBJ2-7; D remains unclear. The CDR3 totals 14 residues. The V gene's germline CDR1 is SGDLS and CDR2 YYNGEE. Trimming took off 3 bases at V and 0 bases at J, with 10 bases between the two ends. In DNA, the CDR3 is TGTGCCAGCAGCGCAACAACCCCCTCCTACGAGCAGTACTTC. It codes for CASSATTPSYEQYF.

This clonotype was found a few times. As DNA, the CDR3 is TGCAGTGCTAAAAATACCCCAGGGGAGAATGGCTACACCTTC. Its translation: CSAKNTPGENGYTF. The chain joins TRBV20-1 to TRBJ1-2; D perhaps matches TRBD1 (6 bases). V was clipped by 4 bases and J by 6 bases, with 18 bases between them. This CDR3 spans 14 amino acids. The germline V gene has CDR1 DFQATT and CDR2 SNEGSKA (reference sequence).

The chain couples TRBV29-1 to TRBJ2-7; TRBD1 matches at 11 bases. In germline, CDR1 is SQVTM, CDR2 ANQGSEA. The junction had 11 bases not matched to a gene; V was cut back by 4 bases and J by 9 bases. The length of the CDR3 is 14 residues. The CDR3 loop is CSVGGLGQGVAQYF. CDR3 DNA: TGCAGCGTTGGGGGATTGGGACAGGGGGTCGCGCAGTACTTC.

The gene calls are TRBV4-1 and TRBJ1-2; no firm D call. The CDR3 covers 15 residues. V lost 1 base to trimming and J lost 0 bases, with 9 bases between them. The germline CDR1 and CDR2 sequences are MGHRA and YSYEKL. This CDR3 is CASSQAWGSNYGYTF. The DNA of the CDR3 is TGCGCCAGCAGCCAAGCCTGGGGTTCTAACTATGGCTACACCTTC.

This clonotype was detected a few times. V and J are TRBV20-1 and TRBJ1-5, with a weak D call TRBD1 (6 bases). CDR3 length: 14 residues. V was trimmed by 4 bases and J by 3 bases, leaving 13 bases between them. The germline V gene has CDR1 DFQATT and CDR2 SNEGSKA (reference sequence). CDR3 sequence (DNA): TGCAGTGCTAAAGTGGACAGAACCAATCAGCCCCAGCATTTT. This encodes CSAKVDRTNQPQHF.

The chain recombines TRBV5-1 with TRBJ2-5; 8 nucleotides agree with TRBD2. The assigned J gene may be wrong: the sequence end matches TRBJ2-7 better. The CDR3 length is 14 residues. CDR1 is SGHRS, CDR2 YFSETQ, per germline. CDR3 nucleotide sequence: TGCGCCAGCAGCCACTCGGGAGGGGCCTACGAGCAGTACTTC. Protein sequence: CASSHSGGAYEQYF.

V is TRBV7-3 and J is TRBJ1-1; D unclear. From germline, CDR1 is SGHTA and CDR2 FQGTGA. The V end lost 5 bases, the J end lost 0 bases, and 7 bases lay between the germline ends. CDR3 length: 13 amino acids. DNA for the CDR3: TGTGCCAGCAGCCCATACATGAACACTGAAGCTTTCTTT. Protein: CASSPYMNTEAFF.

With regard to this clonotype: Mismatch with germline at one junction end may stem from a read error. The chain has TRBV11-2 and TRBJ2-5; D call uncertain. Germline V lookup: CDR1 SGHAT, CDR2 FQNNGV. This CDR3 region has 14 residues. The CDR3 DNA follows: TGTGCCAGCAGCTTAGATCCCCTGACACGGACCCAGGACTTC. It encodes CASSLDPLTRTQDF.

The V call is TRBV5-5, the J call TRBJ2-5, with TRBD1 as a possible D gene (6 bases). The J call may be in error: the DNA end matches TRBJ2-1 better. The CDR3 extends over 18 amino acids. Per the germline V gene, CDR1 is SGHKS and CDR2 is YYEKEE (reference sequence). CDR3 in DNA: TGTGCCAGCAGCTTAGATACAACCGGGACACCATACCAAGAGACCCAGTTCTTC. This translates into CASSLDTTGTPYQETQFF.